What follows are 17 T cell receptor beta chains derived from one specimen sequenced in a study of T-cell reconstitution after alpha-beta-depleted transplantation in children. Study conclusions and caveats: As was reported, about two months after transplant, alpha-beta T cells came from several hundred expanded graft clones.

Unique molecular identifiers were incorporated during preparation of the TCRbeta library. TCRdb re-called the PCR reads through MiXCR, storing one row per CDR3 protein. The repertoire holds about 32,000 distinct CDR3 sequences, with 6% to 8.5% as singletons. The antigens these receptors bind are not known. This sample comprised peripheral blood, obtained 60 days after TCRalphabeta/CD19-depleted stem cell transplant. These TCRs come from a child younger than two who had a stem cell transplant for acute myeloid leukemia, so the T cells may come from the graft donor.

This clonotype was recorded many times. The chain combines TRBV5-1 with TRBJ2-7; no reliable D call. The CDR3 contains 13 residues. CDR1 and CDR2 from the germline V gene are SGHRS and YFSETQ. Between the trimmed V and J ends, which lost 0 bases and 2 bases, there was a span of 6 bases. The CDR3 region is CASSLERAYEQYF. DNA for the CDR3: TGCGCCAGCAGCTTGGAAAGGGCCTACGAGCAGTACTTC.

This sequence joins TRBV28 and TRBJ2-3; 7 bases fit TRBD2. V lost 3 bases to trimming and J lost 2 bases; unmatched junction nucleotides: 5. The germline V gene encodes CDR1 MDHEN and CDR2 SYDVKM. The length of the CDR3 is 15 residues. The CDR3: CASSFSAGITDTQYF. The DNA for the CDR3 is TGTGCCAGCAGTTTCTCAGCGGGGATCACAGATACGCAGTATTTT.

This clonotype was seen at least ten times. The chain links TRBV10-3 to TRBJ1-2; weak D call: TRBD1 (5 bases). Germline V lookup: CDR1 ENHRY, CDR2 SYGVKD. V was pared by 2 bases and J by 2 bases, with 15 bases between. This CDR3 contains 16 residues. Written as DNA, the CDR3 is TGTGCCATCAGTGAGGTCCAGGGCGGGTTCAACTATGGCTACACCTTC. This encodes CAISEVQGGFNYGYTF.

This clonotype was counted at least ten times. The chain couples TRBV4-1 to TRBJ2-3, with 7 bases aligning to TRBD1. The CDR3 covers 17 residues. Germline-derived CDR1 and CDR2 are MGHRA and YSYEKL. V lost 6 bases, J lost 1 base, and 13 bases stayed unmatched. CDR3 loop: CASRRTGAVPGTDTQYF. Written as DNA, the CDR3 is TGCGCCAGCAGGCGGACAGGAGCGGTGCCAGGCACAGATACGCAGTATTTT.

This clonotype was observed many times. V gene TRBV7-9 combines with J gene TRBJ2-1; D possibly corresponds to TRBD2 (5 bases). There are 15 residues in the CDR3. V was pared by 1 base and J by 2 bases, with 9 bases between. The germline V gene encodes CDR1 SEHNR and CDR2 FQNEAQ (reference sequence). The CDR3 DNA reads TGTGCCAGCAGCTTAGACGGGATCCCCTACAATGAGCAGTTCTTC. It is translated as CASSLDGIPYNEQFF.

This clonotype occurred many times. V and J are TRBV12-3 or TRBV12-4 and TRBJ2-3; 10 bases align to TRBD2. V was pared by 1 base and J by 4 bases, with 8 bases of the junction left unmatched. The CDR3 is 17 residues long. The chain's CDR3 is CASSLVLAGDFADTQYF. The CDR3 region has the DNA TGTGCCAGCAGTTTAGTCCTAGCGGGAGACTTTGCAGATACGCAGTATTTT.

This clonotype rates as medium-sized. The chain combines TRBV7-9 with TRBJ2-5; 8 nucleotides line up with TRBD2. V was clipped by 3 bases and J by 7 bases; unmatched bases: 22. Germline assignment: CDR1 SEHNR and CDR2 FQNEAQ (reference sequence). This CDR3 contains 19 residues. The DNA of the CDR3 is TGTGCCAGCAGCTTGATCTCGTCGACTAGCGAGAAACCCTGGGGGACCCAGTACTTC. Encoded protein: CASSLISSTSEKPWGTQYF.

This clonotype was recorded at least ten times. The chain uses TRBV20-1 and TRBJ2-7, with 7 bases lining up with TRBD1. The CDR3 contains 15 residues. Trimming removed 1 base from V and 3 bases from J; junction bases left unmatched: 9. In germline, CDR1 is DFQATT, CDR2 SNEGSKA (reference sequence). CDR3: CSARAQDRRSYEQYF. Here the CDR3 DNA reads TGCAGTGCTAGAGCCCAGGACAGGAGGAGCTACGAGCAGTACTTC.

This clonotype was counted many times. This rearrangement joins TRBV25-1 to TRBJ2-7; D is unresolved. The germline CDR1 and CDR2 sequences are MGHDK and SYGVNS. V lost 1 base to trimming and J lost 2 bases, with 6 bases between them. The CDR3 spans 13 residues. This CDR3 reads CASSEWEAYEQYF. The CDR3 coding sequence is TGTGCCAGCAGTGAATGGGAAGCCTACGAGCAGTACTTC.

This clonotype was detected ten times or more. The chain has TRBV27 and TRBJ2-1, with 9 bases matching TRBD1. CDR1 and CDR2 (germline): MNHEY, SMNVEV (reference sequence). The CDR3 consists of 15 residues. With 7 bases clipped from V and 7 bases from J, the junction kept 11 bases outside the gene matches. CDR3 DNA sequence: TGTGCCAGCACCCTACAGGGGGCCGGGGGGAATGAGCAGTTCTTC. Translation: CASTLQGAGGNEQFF.

This clonotype occurred many times. The chain links TRBV6-5 to TRBJ2-3; 11 nucleotides align to TRBD2. Germline V lookup: CDR1 MNHEY, CDR2 SVGAGI. The CDR3 spans 16 residues. The J segment lost 6 bases and the V segment lost 0 bases, leaving 5 bases of the junction unmatched. CDR3 loop: CASSYSPSGGPDTQYF. Here the CDR3 DNA reads TGTGCCAGCAGTTACTCCCCTAGCGGGGGGCCGGATACGCAGTATTTT.

This clonotype was detected ten times or more. The V call is TRBV3-1, the J call TRBJ2-7; TRBD1 matches 12 bases. Germline CDR1 and CDR2: LGHDT and YNNKEL (reference sequence). This CDR3 region has 17 residues. V dropped 4 bases and J dropped 2; count of bases not matched to a gene: 9. CDR3 DNA sequence: TGTGCCAGCAGCCTTCGGGACAGGGGGCTCGTTACCTACGAGCAGTACTTC. Translating gives CASSLRDRGLVTYEQYF.

Ten or more counts support this clonotype. This chain connects TRBV29-1 to TRBJ2-2; no reliable D call. The CDR3 sequence is 12 residues long. V was pared by 7 bases and J by 6 bases, with 12 bases between. Per the germline V gene, CDR1 is SQVTM and CDR2 is ANQGSEA. CDR3 amino acids: CSGGRASGELFF. The CDR3 DNA is TGCAGCGGGGGTAGGGCTTCCGGGGAGCTGTTTTTT.

This clonotype was recorded many times. The chain carries TRBV7-9 and TRBJ2-7, with D unclear. Germline V gene sequence: CDR1 SEHNR, CDR2 FQNEAQ (reference sequence). The CDR3 has 12 residues. The germline V and J ends were trimmed by 5 bases and 2 bases, with 7 bases remaining between them. CDR3 DNA: TGTGCCAGCAGCCACTCGCCCTACGAGCAGTACTTC. This encodes CASSHSPYEQYF.

There are many counts of this clonotype. V gene TRBV16 combines with J gene TRBJ2-5; D is undetermined. Germline V CDR1 and CDR2: KGHSY, FQNENV. There are 14 residues in the CDR3. The V and J ends lost 0 bases and 1 base respectively, with 6 bases between them. In nucleotides, the CDR3 is TGTGCCAGCAGCCAATCGGGCACCCAAGAGACCCAGTACTTC. Translation gives CASSQSGTQETQYF.

Comment on this clonotype: Just one base apart from a much larger clone, this may be a read error. The V and J genes are TRBV7-2 and TRBJ2-3; TRBD1 is a possible D gene (7 bases). Trimming took off 8 bases at V and 4 bases at J, with 13 bases between the two ends. The CDR3 extends over 13 amino acids. CDR1 and CDR2 (germline): SGHTA, FQGNSA. Here the CDR3 DNA reads TGTGCCAGCGGCAGGGGGGCGGCAGATACGCAGTATTTT. This sequence encodes CASGRGAADTQYF.

Ten or more counts support this clonotype. The rearrangement links TRBV3-1 to TRBJ2-3; D is unclear. The germline V gene encodes CDR1 LGHDT and CDR2 YNNKEL (reference sequence). V dropped 1 base and J dropped 5 bases, with 4 bases sitting between them. The CDR3 extends over 12 amino acids. As DNA, the CDR3 is TGTGCCAGCAGCCAAGTAGGAGATACGCAGTATTTT. Translated, it gives CASSQVGDTQYF.